The sequence of this T cell receptor beta chain was determined in a study of T cell responses to AZD1222 COVID-19 vaccine. The CDR3 runs to 12 residues. Trimming left V 4 bases short and J 4 bases short, with 7 bases between. Notes on the study in general: Regions left unmutated in variants are reportedly the target of nearly half of spike-specific TCRs. Spike-specific TCR breadth and depth rose after two AZD1222 doses.

Libraries were prepared by immunoSEQ multiplex PCR; TCRdb keeps only in-frame clonotypes and omits some of them. The sample holds around 120,000 clones, around 86% seen once. About this clone itself: The antigen is not known.

The V and J genes are TRBV12-3 or TRBV12-4 and TRBJ1-1; no definite D call. The sequence was collected from an adult in good health. Sample: peripheral blood, taken on day 0 of AZD1222 vaccination. The CDR3 sequence: CASSSVGTEAFF. The CDR3 region has the DNA TGTGCCAGCAGTTCAGTGGGCACTGAAGCTTTCTTT.